The source of this T cell receptor (beta chain) is a study of T cell responses to AZD1222 COVID-19 vaccine. Details on this clone: The antigen is unknown.

Generated by immunoSEQ multiplex PCR, the TCRdb table keeps only in-frame clones and is missing some. The data show 75,000 to 100,000 clones, over 75% seen once. Whole-study results and caveats: Along spike, vaccine-associated CD4 TCRs were found throughout, with dominance at 160-218 and 743-854. Most donors were white British and more were female, and clonal diversity was possibly underestimated. Elevations in Spike-specific TCR breadth and depth followed administration of two AZD1222 doses. Just a handful of AZD1222 recipients tested seropositive at baseline.

The germline V and J ends were trimmed by 2 bases and 4 bases, with 11 bases remaining between them. Looked up from germline, CDR1 is MNHEY and CDR2 is SVGAGI. The CDR3 loop spans 14 amino acids. The sample consisted of peripheral blood, taken on day 0 of AZD1222 vaccination. This TCR came from an adult in good health. The chain recombines TRBV6-5 with TRBJ1-2; D call uncertain. The CDR3 bases are TGTGCCAGCAGTTACGGCAGAAGTCGCTATGGCTACACCTTC. Its protein product is CASSYGRSRYGYTF.